This paragraph reports one T cell receptor (beta chain). What it binds is unknown. Germline V CDR1 and CDR2: SGHDT, YYEEEE. The CDR3 length is 16 residues. V shed 4 bases, J shed 3 bases, and the junction held 10 bases outside the gene matches. Naive CD8 populations comprised CD45RO-negative cells positively selected for CCR7, excluding terminally differentiated effector memory CD45RA+ cells. All participating donors were Caucasian adults from Nashville, Tennessee. The data are from a study of shared clonotypes between healthy human individuals. Findings of the study overall: Few donors limited the genetic and exposure-history diversity represented. Clonotype sharing across several donors was observed for approximately 5% of naive CD4 clonotypes.

Assay used: immunoSEQ multiplex PCR; TCRdb lists only in-frame clones, some missing. The sample comprises under 700,000 clones, 90% to 95% of which are singletons, and around 0.11% rests with the top ten. The sequence was collected from a woman younger than 45 in good health. This sequence joins TRBV5-6 and TRBJ2-7, with 10 bases identical to TRBD1. The sequenced sample was naive CD8+ T cells sorted from blood. The CDR3 here is CASSSDRQGASYEQYF. The CDR3 region has the DNA TGTGCCAGCAGCAGTGACCGACAGGGGGCAAGCTACGAGCAGTACTTC.